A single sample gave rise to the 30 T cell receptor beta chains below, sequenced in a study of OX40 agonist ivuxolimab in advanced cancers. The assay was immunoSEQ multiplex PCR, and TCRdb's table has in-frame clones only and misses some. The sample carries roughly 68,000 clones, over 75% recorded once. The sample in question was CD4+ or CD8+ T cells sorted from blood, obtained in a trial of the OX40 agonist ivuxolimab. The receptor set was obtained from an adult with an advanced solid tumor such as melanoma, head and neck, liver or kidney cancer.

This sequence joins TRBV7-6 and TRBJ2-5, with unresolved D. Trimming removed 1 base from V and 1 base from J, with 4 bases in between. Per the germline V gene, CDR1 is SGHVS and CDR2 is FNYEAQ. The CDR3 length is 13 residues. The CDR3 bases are TGTGCCAGCAGCTTAGGACTCCAAGAGACCCAGTACTTC. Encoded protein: CASSLGLQETQYF.

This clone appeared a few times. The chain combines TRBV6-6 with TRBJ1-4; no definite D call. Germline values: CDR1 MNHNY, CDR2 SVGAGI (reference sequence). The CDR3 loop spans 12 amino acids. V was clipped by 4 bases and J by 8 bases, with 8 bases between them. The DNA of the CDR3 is TGTGCCAGCAGTTTAGAGACAGAAAAACTGTTTTTT. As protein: CASSLETEKLFF.

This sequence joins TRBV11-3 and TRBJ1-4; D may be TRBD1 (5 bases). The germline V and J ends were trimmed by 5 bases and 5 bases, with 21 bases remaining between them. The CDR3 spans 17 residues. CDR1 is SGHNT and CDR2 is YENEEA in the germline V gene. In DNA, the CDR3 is TGTGCCAGCAGCAACCTATTCGGCGGGACTCTAAATGAAAAACTGTTTTTT. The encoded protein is CASSNLFGGTLNEKLFF.

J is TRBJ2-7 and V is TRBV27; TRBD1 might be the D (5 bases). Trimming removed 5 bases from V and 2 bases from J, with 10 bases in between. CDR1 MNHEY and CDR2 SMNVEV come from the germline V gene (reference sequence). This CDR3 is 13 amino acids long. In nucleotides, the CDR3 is TGTGCCAGCAGTCCAGGGATAGCCTACGAGCAGTACTTC. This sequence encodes CASSPGIAYEQYF.

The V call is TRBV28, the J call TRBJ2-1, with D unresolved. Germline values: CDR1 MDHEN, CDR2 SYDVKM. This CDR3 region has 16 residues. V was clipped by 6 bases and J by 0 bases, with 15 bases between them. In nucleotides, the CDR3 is TGTGCCAGCAGCATCTATACAGCAGTCTCCTACAATGAGCAGTTCTTC. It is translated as CASSIYTAVSYNEQFF.

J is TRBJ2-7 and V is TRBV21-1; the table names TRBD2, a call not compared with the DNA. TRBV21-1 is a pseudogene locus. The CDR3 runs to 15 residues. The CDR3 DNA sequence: TGTGCCAGCAGCAATGGACTAGCGGGAGTAAGTGAGCAGTACTTC. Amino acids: CASSNGLAGVSEQYF.

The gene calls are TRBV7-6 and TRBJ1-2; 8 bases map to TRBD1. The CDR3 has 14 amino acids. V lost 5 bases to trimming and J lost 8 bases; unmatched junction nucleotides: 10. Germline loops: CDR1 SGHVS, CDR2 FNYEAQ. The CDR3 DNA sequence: TGTGCCAGCAGCAGTACAGGGGGTCTCCGGGGCTACACCTTC. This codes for CASSSTGGLRGYTF.

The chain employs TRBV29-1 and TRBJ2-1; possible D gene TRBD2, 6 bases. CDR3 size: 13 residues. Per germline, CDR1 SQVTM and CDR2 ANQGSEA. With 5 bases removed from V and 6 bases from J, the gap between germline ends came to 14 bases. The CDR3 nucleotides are TGCAGCGTTCCTGCGGGAACGGTCAATGAGCAGTTCTTC. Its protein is CSVPAGTVNEQFF.

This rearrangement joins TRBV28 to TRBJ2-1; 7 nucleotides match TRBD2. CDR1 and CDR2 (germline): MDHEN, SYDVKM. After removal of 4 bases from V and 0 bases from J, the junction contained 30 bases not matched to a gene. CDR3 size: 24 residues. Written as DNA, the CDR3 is TGTGCCAGCAGTTATCCATCCAACGTCATTGAAGGCGGGAGCCCGTTCAGCTCCTACAATGAGCAGTTCTTC. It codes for CASSYPSNVIEGGSPFSSYNEQFF.

This CDR3 reads CASRPGTGGSEQYF. CDR3 bases: TGTGCCAGCAGGCCCGGGACAGGGGGATCCGAGCAGTACTTC. The chain employs TRBV27 and TRBJ2-7, with TRBD1 matching 11 bases. In germline, CDR1 is MNHEY, CDR2 SMNVEV (reference sequence). The ends lost 6 bases at V and 6 bases at J; junction bases unmatched: 7. The CDR3 loop spans 14 amino acids.

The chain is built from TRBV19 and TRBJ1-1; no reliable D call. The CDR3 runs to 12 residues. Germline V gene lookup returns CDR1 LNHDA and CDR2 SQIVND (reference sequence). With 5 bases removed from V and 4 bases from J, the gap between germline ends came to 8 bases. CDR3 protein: CASSSVTTEAFF. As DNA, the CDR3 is TGTGCCAGTAGTTCGGTCACCACTGAAGCTTTCTTT.

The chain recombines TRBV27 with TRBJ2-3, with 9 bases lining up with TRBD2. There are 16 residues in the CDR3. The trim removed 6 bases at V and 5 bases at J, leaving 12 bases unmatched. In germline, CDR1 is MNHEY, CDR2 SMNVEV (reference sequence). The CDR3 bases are TGTGCCAGCAGCCATAGCGGGGGACGCACTGGAGATACGCAGTATTTT. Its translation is CASSHSGGRTGDTQYF.

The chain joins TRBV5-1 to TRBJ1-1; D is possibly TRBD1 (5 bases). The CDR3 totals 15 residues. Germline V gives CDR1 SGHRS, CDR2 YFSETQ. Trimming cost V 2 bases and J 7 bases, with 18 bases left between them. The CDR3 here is CASSLSQDRPVEAFF. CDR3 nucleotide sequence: TGCGCCAGCAGCTTATCACAAGACAGACCCGTTGAAGCTTTCTTT.

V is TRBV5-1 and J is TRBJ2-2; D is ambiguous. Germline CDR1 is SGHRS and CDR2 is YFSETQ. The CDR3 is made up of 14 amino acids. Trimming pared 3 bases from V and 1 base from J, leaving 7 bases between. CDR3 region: CASSSWVNTGELFF. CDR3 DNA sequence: TGCGCCAGCAGCTCGTGGGTGAACACCGGGGAGCTGTTTTTT.

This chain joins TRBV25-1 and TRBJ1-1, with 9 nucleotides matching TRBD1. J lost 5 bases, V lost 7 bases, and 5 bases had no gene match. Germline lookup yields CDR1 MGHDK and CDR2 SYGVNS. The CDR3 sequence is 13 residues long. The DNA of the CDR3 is TGTGCCAGCACCGGGACAGGGCGTACTGAAGCTTTCTTT. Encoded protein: CASTGTGRTEAFF.

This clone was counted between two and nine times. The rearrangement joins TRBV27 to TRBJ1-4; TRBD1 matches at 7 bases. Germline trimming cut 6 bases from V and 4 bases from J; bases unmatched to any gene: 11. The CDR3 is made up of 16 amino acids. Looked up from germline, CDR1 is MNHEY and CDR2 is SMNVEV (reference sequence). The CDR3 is CASRTIGTEYNEKLFF. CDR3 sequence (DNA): TGTGCCAGCAGAACTATAGGGACAGAATATAATGAAAAACTGTTTTTT.

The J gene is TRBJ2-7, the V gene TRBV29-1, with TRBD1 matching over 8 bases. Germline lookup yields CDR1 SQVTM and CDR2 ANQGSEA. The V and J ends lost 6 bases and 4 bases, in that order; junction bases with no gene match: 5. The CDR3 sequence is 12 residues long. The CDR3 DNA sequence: TGCAGCGTCTCAGGGGGCCGGTACGAGCAGTACTTC. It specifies CSVSGGRYEQYF.

The CDR3 here is CASSFGLSGGYTF. CDR3 nucleotides: TGTGCCAGCAGTTTCGGGTTATCGGGGGGCTACACCTTC. The chain is built from TRBV27 and TRBJ1-2; no definite D call. Germline CDR1 and CDR2: MNHEY and SMNVEV (reference sequence). The CDR3 has 13 residues. V lost 3 bases and J 8 bases, leaving 13 bases between the germline ends.

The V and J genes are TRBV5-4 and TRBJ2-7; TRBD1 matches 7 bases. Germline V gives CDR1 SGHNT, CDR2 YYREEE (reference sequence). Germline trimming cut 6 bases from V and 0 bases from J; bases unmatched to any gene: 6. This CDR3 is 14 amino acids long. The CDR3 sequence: CASNQDRNSYEQYF. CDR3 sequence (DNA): TGTGCCAGCAACCAGGACAGGAACTCCTACGAGCAGTACTTC.

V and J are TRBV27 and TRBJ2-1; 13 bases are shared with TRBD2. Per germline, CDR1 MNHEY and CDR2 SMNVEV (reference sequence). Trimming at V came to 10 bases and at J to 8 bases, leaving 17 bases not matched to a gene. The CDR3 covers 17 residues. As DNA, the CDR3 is TGTGCCACCGCGCATCACCTAACTAGCGGGGGGGCCCATGAGCAGTTCTTC. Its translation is CATAHHLTSGGAHEQFF.

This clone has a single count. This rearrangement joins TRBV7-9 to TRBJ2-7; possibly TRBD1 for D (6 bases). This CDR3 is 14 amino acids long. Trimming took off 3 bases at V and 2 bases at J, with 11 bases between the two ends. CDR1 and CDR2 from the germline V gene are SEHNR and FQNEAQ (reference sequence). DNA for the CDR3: TGTGCCAGCAGCTTCTCGGACAGCGCCTACGAGCAGTACTTC. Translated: CASSFSDSAYEQYF.

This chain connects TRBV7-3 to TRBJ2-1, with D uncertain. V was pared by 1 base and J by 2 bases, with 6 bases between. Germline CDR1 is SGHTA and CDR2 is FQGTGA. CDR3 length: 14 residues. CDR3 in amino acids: CASSLRRPYNEQFF. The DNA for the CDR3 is TGTGCCAGCAGCTTAAGACGGCCCTACAATGAGCAGTTCTTC.

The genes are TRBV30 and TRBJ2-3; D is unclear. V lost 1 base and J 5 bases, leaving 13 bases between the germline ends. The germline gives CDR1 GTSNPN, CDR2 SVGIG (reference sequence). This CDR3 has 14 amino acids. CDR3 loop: CAWSGVSSGDTQYF. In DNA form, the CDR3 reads TGTGCCTGGAGTGGCGTCTCATCAGGAGATACGCAGTATTTT.

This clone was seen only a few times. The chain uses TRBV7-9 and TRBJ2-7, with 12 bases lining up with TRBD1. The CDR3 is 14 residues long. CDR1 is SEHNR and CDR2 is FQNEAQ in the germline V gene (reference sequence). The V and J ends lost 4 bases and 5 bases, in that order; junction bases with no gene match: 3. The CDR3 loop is CASSWGTGGHEQYF. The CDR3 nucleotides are TGTGCCAGCAGCTGGGGGACAGGGGGCCACGAGCAGTACTTC.

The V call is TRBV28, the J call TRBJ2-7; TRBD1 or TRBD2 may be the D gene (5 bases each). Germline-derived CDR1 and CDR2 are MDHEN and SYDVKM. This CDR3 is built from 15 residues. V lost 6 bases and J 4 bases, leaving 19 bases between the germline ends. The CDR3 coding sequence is TGTGCCAGCAGCGCGCCGGGACCCCGGAGTTACGAGCAGTACTTC. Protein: CASSAPGPRSYEQYF.

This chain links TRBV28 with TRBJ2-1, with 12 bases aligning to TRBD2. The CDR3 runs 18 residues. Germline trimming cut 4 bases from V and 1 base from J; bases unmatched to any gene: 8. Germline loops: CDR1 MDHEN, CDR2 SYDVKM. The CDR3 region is CASSSPRTSGKSYNEQFF. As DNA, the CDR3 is TGTGCCAGCAGTTCGCCGCGGACTAGCGGGAAGTCCTACAATGAGCAGTTCTTC. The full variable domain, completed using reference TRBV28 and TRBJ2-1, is DVKVTQSSRYLVKRTGEKVFLECVQDMDHENMFWYRQDPGLGLRLIYFSYDVKMKEKGDIPEGYSVSREKKERFSLILESASTNQTSMYLCASSSPRTSGKSYNEQFFGPGTRLTVL.

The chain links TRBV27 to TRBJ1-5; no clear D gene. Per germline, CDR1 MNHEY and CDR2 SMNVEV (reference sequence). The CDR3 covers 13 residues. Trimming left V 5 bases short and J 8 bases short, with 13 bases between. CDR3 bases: TGTGCCAGCAGTCTAAGCCCAGGTGAGCCCCAGCATTTT. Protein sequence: CASSLSPGEPQHF.

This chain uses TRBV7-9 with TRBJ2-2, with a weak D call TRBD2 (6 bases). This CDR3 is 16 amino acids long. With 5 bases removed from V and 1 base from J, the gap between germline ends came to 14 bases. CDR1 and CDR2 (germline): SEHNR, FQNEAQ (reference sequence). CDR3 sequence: CASSGGILQNTGELFF. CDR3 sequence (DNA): TGTGCCAGCAGCGGCGGGATTCTCCAGAACACCGGGGAGCTGTTTTTT. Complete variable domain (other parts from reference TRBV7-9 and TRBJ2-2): DTGVSQNPRHKITKRGQNVTFRCDPISEHNRLYWYRQTLGQGPEFLTYFQNEAQLEKSRLLSDRFSAERPKGSFSTLEIQRTEQGDSAMYLCASSGGILQNTGELFFGEGSRLTVL.

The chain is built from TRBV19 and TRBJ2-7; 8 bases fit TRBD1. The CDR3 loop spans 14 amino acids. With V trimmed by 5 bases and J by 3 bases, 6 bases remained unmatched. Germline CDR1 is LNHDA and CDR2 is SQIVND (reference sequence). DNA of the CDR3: TGTGCCAGTAGTGATACAGGGGGGAACTACGAGCAGTACTTC. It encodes CASSDTGGNYEQYF.

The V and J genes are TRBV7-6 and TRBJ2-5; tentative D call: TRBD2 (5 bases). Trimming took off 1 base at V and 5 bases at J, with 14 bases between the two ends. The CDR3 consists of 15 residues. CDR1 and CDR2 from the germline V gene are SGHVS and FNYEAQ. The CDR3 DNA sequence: TGTGCCAGCAGCTTAGAGGCTAGCCCGCGGGAGACCCAGTACTTC. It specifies CASSLEASPRETQYF.